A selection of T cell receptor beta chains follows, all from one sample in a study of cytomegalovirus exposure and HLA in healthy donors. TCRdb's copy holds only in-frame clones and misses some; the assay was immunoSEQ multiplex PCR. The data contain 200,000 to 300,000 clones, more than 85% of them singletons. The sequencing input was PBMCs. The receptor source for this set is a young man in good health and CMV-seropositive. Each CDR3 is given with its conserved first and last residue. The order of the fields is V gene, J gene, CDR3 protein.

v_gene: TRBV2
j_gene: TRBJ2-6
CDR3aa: CAILNPGANVLTF

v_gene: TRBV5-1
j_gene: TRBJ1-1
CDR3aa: CASSLVGLLNTEAFF

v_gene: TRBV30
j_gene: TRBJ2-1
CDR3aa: CAWGHSYNEQFF

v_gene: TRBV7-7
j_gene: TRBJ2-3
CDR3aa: CASSLHANSDTQYF

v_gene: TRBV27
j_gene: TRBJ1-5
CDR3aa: CASSPGQAGNQPQHF

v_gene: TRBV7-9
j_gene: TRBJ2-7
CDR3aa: CASSLTKRLSYEQYF

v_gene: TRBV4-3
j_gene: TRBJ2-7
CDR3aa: CASSHGTSGSNNYEQYF

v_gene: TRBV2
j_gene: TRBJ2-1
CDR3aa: CASRVGKGEQFF

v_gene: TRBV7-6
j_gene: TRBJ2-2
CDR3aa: CASSLSTGRTGELFF

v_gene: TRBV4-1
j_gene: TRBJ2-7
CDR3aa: CASSQPGSYEQYF

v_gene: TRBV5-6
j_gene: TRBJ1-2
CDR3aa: CASSRGTGTASDSYTF

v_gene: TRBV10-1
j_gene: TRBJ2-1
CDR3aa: CASSEGGLHEQFF

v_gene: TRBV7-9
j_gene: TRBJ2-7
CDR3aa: CASSSLGTGSSYEQYF

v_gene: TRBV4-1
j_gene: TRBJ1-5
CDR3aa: CASSPRQNQPQHF

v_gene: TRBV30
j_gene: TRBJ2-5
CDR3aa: CAWRYEAELQETQYF

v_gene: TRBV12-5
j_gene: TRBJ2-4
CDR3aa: CASGSGTGGGYIQYF

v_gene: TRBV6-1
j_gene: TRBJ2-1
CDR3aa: CASSEAVGLGNEQFF

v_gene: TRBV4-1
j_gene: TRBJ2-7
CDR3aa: CASSQRIGPSFGEQYF

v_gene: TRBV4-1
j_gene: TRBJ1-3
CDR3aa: CASSPQPGAGNTIYF

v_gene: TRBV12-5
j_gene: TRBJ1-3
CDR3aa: CASGLVRGSGGGGNTIYF

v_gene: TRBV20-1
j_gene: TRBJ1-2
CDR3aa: CSATGGEGYTF

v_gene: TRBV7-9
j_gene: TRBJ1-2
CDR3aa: CASRPSGGTTYGYTF

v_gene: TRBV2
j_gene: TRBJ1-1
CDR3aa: CASSEAVPRDSWGDTEAFF

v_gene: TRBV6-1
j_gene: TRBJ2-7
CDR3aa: CASSPTRRGQYF

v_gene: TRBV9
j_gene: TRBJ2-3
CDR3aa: CASSVAGHGITDTQYF

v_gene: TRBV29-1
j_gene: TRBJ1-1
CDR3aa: CSGTGDTEAFF

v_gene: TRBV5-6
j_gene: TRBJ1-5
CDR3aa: CASSLGTVDQPQHF

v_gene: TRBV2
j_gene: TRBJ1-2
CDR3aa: CASRWTGFTF

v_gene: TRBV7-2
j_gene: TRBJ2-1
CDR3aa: CASSLGGTSGYNEQFF

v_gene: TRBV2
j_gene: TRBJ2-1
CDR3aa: CASSSPGAVEYNEQFF

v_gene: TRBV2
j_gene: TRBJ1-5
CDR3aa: CASSVGGQPQHF

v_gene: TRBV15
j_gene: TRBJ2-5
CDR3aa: CATSRLPQGLEETQYF

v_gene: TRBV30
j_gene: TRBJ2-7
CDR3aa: CAWSQDSPSYEQYF

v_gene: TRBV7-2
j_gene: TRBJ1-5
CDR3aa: CASSPHYNQPQHF

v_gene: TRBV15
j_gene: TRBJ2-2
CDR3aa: CATSSLAGRNTGELFF

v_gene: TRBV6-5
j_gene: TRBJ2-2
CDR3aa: CASSYSRPNTGELFF

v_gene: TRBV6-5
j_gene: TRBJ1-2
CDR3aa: CASSYRQYYGYTF

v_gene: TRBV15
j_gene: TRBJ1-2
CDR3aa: CATSRASFGYTF

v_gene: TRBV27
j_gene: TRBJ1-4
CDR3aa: CASSRSPSSNEKLFF

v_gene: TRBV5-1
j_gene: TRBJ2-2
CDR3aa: CASSLVFGELFF

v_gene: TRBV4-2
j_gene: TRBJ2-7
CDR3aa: CASSQDPSGRDRNEQYF

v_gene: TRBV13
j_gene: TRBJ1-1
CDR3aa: CASSLGQKNTEAFF

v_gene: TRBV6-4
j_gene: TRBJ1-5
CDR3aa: CASSGWGGPQHF

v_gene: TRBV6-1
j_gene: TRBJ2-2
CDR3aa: CATAGYRPNTGELFF

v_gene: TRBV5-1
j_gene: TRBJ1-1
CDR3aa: CASRHWGTEAFF

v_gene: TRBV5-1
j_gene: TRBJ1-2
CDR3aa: CASSPGPLNYGYTF

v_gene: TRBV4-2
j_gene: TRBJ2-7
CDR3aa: CASSQDRRRVGKQYF

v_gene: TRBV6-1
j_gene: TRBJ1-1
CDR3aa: CASSEVLLPLLEAFF

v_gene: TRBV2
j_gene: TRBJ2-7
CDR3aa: CASSSGSPEQYF

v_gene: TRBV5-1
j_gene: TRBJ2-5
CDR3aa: CASSFPTGGQETQYF

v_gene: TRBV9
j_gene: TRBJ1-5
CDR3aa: CASSEGGLQPQHF

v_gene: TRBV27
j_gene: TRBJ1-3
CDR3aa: CASSKDHSGNTIYF

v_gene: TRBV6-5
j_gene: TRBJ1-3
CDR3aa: CASRGGPGNTIYF

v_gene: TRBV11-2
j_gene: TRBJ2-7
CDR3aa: CASSHRSGNSYEQYF

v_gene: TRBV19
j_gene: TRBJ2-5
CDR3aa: CASSIEGNRGAREAQYF

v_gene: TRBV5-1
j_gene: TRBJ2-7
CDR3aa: CASSLQGAEQYF

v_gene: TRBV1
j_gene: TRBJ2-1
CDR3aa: CTSSRPLASQVYNEQFF

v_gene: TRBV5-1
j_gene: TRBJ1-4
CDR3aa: CASSLQGLDEKLFF

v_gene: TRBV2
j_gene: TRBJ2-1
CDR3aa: CASSALVDYNEQFF